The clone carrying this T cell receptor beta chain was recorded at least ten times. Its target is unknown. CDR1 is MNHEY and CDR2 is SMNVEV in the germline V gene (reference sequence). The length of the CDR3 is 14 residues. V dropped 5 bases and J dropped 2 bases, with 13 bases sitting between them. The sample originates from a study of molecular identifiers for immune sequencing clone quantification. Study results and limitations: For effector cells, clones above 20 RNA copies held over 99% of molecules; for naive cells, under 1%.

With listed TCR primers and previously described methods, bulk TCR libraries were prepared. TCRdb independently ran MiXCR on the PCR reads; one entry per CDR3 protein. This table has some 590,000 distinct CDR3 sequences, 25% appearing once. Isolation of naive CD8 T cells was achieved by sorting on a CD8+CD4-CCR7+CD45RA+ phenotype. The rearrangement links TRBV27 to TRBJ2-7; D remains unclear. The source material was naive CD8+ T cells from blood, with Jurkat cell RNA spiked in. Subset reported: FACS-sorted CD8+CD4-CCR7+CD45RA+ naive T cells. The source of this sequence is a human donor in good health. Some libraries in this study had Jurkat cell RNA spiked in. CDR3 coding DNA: TGTGCCAGCAGTCCTGGGGTTGGAGCCTACGAGCAGTACTTC. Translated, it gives CASSPGVGAYEQYF.